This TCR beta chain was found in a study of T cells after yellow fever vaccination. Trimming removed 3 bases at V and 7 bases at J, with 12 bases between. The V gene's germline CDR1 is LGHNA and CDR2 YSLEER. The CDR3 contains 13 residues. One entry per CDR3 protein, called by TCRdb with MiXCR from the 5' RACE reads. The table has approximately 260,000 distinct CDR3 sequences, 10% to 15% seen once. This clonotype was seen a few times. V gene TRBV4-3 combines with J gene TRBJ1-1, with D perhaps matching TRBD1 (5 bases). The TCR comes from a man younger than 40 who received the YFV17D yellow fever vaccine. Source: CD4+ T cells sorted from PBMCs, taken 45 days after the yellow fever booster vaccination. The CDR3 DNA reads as TGCGCCAGCAGCCATTATAACCAGGGTGAAGCTTTCTTT. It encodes CASSHYNQGEAFF.